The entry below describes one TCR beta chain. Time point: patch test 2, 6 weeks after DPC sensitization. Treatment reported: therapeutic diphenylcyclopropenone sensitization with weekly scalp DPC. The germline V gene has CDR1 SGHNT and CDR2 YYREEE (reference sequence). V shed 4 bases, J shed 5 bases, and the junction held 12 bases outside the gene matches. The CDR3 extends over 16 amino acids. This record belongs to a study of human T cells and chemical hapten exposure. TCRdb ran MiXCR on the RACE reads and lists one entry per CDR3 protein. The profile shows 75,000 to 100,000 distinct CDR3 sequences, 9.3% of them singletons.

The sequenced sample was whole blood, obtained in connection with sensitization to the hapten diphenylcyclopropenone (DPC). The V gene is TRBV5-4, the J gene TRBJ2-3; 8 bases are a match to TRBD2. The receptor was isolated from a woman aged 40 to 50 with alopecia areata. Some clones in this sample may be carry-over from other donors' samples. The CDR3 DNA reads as TGTGCCAGCAGCCTCCCAAGCGGGAGAGGCGTAGATACGCAGTATTTT. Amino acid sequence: CASSLPSGRGVDTQYF.